The 21 T cell receptor beta chains in this list originate from one sample, sequenced in a study of CD8+ T cells in alopecia areata. RNA was isolated and reverse transcribed to cDNA, the sequencing template. Libraries were prepared by immunoSEQ multiplex PCR; TCRdb keeps only in-frame clonotypes and omits some of them. The repertoire holds under 150,000 clones, with about 50% as singletons. Treatment indicated: oral pan-JAK inhibitor, 5-10 mg twice daily. The input for sequencing was CD4+ T cells sorted from blood, taken at week 4, from a patient treated with tofacitinib. Receptor source: a human donor with alopecia areata.

The chain carries TRBV18 and TRBJ2-7, with TRBD1 matching 10 bases. Germline V gene data show CDR1 as KGHSH and CDR2 as LQKENI. The CDR3 is made up of 14 amino acids. Losses at the gene ends were 4 bases for V and 4 bases for J; bases not matched to a gene: 4. CDR3 residues: CASSQRQGAYEQYF. CDR3 DNA sequence: TGTGCCAGCTCACAAAGACAGGGGGCTTACGAGCAGTACTTC.

This chain connects TRBV18 to TRBJ1-5; 7 nucleotides match TRBD1. The germline V gene has CDR1 KGHSH and CDR2 LQKENI. Trimming cost V 3 bases and J 4 bases; bases outside gene matches: 21. CDR3 size: 20 residues. The CDR3 loop reads CASSPNRPYQGGNGNQPQHF. The CDR3 nucleotides read TGTGCCAGCTCACCGAACAGGCCCTATCAGGGGGGCAATGGGAATCAGCCCCAGCATTTT.

The chain couples TRBV6-6 to TRBJ2-3; TRBD2 aligns across 10 bases. This CDR3 contains 15 residues. Germline assignment: CDR1 MNHNY and CDR2 SVGAGI (reference sequence). The V segment lost 2 bases and the J segment 7 bases; nucleotides outside the gene matches: 6. The chain's CDR3 is CASSYASGRANTQYF. The CDR3, as DNA: TGTGCCAGCAGTTACGCAAGCGGGAGGGCGAATACGCAGTATTTT.

This clone was observed a handful of times. This chain uses TRBV7-9 with TRBJ2-1; D is unresolved. Trimming cost V 1 base and J 3 bases, with 7 bases left between them. Per germline, CDR1 SEHNR and CDR2 FQNEAQ (reference sequence). The CDR3 has 14 residues. In DNA form, the CDR3 reads TGTGCCAGCAGCTTAGTCACTAACTACAATGAGCAGTTCTTC. This translates into CASSLVTNYNEQFF.

This clone was observed many times. The chain combines TRBV7-8 with TRBJ1-5; tentatively, D is TRBD1 (5 bases). V lost 1 base and J lost 5, with 9 bases in between. The CDR3 loop spans 14 amino acids. From germline, CDR1 is SGHVS and CDR2 FQNEAQ. Here the CDR3 DNA reads TGTGCCAGCAGCTTAGGGACACCCGATCAGCCCCAGCATTTT. It yields the protein CASSLGTPDQPQHF.

This rearrangement joins TRBV30 to TRBJ1-1; D gene ambiguous. CDR1 and CDR2 from the germline V gene are GTSNPN and SVGIG (reference sequence). Trimming removed 2 bases from V and 3 bases from J, with 13 bases in between. The CDR3 spans 14 residues. The CDR3 sequence is CAWSQVIEYTEAFF. CDR3 DNA sequence: TGTGCCTGGAGTCAAGTGATAGAGTACACTGAAGCTTTCTTT.

This clone was counted only a few times. This chain connects TRBV5-1 to TRBJ1-4; D gene uncertain. The CDR3 totals 14 residues. Germline V lookup: CDR1 SGHRS, CDR2 YFSETQ. Trimming stripped 4 bases from V and 0 bases from J, with 7 bases between. The CDR3 region is CASSPSSTNEKLFF. The CDR3 bases are TGCGCCAGCAGCCCTTCCTCAACTAATGAAAAACTGTTTTTT.

The chain links TRBV9 to TRBJ2-3; 12 nucleotides line up with TRBD2. CDR1 is SGDLS, CDR2 YYNGEE, per germline. The length of the CDR3 is 16 residues. J was trimmed by 1 base and V by 3 bases; bases with no gene match: 3. In DNA, the CDR3 is TGTGCCAGCAGCGCTCGGACTAGCGGGGGCACAGATACGCAGTATTTT. Encoded protein: CASSARTSGGTDTQYF.

V usage is TRBV10-3 and J usage is TRBJ2-5, with D perhaps TRBD1 (5 bases). Per germline, CDR1 ENHRY and CDR2 SYGVKD. Trimming pared 8 bases from V and 0 bases from J, leaving 10 bases between. CDR3 size: 13 residues. The CDR3 sequence: CAIGADNQETQYF. CDR3 nucleotides: TGTGCCATCGGCGCGGACAACCAAGAGACCCAGTACTTC.

CDR3 DNA: TGCGCCAGCAGCTTGGAACAGGGGGCGAGGGAGACCCAGTACTTC. Translation gives CASSLEQGARETQYF. The V gene is TRBV5-1, the J gene TRBJ2-5; TRBD1 agrees at 9 bases. This CDR3 has 15 residues. Germline V lookup: CDR1 SGHRS, CDR2 YFSETQ. Trimming cost V 0 bases and J 5 bases; bases outside gene matches: 5. The complete variable domain, with remaining parts taken from reference TRBV5-1 and TRBJ2-5, reads KAGVTQTPRYLIKTRGQQVTLSCSPISGHRSVSWYQQTPGQGLQFLFEYFSETQRNKGNFPGRFSGRQFSNSRSEMNVSTLELGDSALYLCASSLEQGARETQYFGPGTRLLVL.

This clone occurred a few times. The chain is built from TRBV19 and TRBJ2-1; 8 positions agree with TRBD1. CDR3 length: 15 amino acids. The ends lost 11 bases at V and 0 bases at J; junction bases unmatched: 9. CDR1 is LNHDA, CDR2 SQIVND, per germline (reference sequence). CDR3 sequence (DNA): TGTGCCTCTCGCCCCGGGACAGGCTCCTACAATGAGCAGTTCTTC. Protein: CASRPGTGSYNEQFF.

V gene TRBV9 combines with J gene TRBJ1-6, with 7 bases aligning to TRBD1. The V gene end was trimmed by 4 bases and the J gene end by 7 bases; junction bases not matched to a gene: 20. Germline V CDR1 and CDR2: SGDLS, YYNGEE. The length of the CDR3 is 19 residues. This CDR3 reads CASSLPATGYSLGNSPLHF. The CDR3 nucleotides read TGTGCCAGCAGCCTCCCGGCGACAGGGTACTCCTTGGGGAATTCACCCCTCCACTTT.

The V call is TRBV19, the J call TRBJ1-4; weak D call: TRBD1 (6 bases). This CDR3 has 15 residues. Trimming removed 1 base from V and 0 bases from J, with 6 bases in between. Germline values: CDR1 LNHDA, CDR2 SQIVND (reference sequence). The CDR3 protein is CASSIGQATNEKLFF. CDR3 in DNA: TGTGCCAGTAGTATAGGACAGGCAACTAATGAAAAACTGTTTTTT.

This rearrangement joins TRBV30 to TRBJ2-5; TRBD2 aligns across 8 bases. The CDR3 is 16 amino acids. Germline CDR1 is GTSNPN and CDR2 is SVGIG (reference sequence). V lost 2 bases, J lost 4 bases, and 12 bases stayed unmatched. Written as DNA, the CDR3 is TGTGCCTGGAGTTGGGGGGTGAGCGGGAGAGGAGAGACCCAGTACTTC. This encodes CAWSWGVSGRGETQYF.

There are a few counts of this clone. V gene TRBV7-3 combines with J gene TRBJ1-1; D gene unclear. The CDR3 totals 13 residues. Trimming removed 1 base from V and 4 bases from J, with 7 bases in between. CDR1 is SGHTA, CDR2 FQGTGA, per germline. CDR3 DNA sequence: TGTGCCAGCAGCTTAATGAGTTCCACTGAAGCTTTCTTT. It is translated as CASSLMSSTEAFF.

This chain joins TRBV5-6 and TRBJ1-3; maybe TRBD1 (6 bases). The CDR3 loop spans 16 amino acids. Germline CDR1 reads SGHDT; CDR2 reads YYEEEE. Trimming cost V 0 bases and J 0 bases, with 10 bases left between them. This CDR3 reads CASSLEPDSSGNTIYF. Written as DNA, the CDR3 is TGTGCCAGCAGCTTGGAGCCGGACAGCTCTGGAAACACCATATATTTT.

This sequence joins TRBV4-1 and TRBJ2-5; TRBD2 matches at 8 bases. The V and J ends lost 0 bases and 4 bases, in that order; junction bases with no gene match: 13. CDR3 length: 18 residues. CDR1 MGHRA and CDR2 YSYEKL come from the germline V gene. The CDR3 sequence: CASSQDSVNSGILETQYF. CDR3 DNA sequence: TGCGCCAGCAGCCAAGATTCGGTGAATAGCGGGATCTTAGAGACCCAGTACTTC.

The chain combines TRBV6-1 with TRBJ2-5; D remains unclear. The CDR3 length is 11 residues. Germline loops: CDR1 MNHNS, CDR2 SASEGT. V was cut by 5 bases and J by 4 bases, with 5 bases left in between. The CDR3 sequence is CASSYRETQYF. CDR3 in DNA: TGTGCCAGCAGTTATAGAGAGACCCAGTACTTC.

This clone was recorded a few times. CDR3 sequence: CASSGVNYGYTF. The CDR3 DNA reads TGTGCCAGCTCGGGGGTGAACTATGGCTACACCTTC. This chain connects TRBV6-1 to TRBJ1-2; D might be TRBD1 (5 bases). V was trimmed by 8 bases and J by 2 bases, leaving 9 bases between them. Germline-derived CDR1 and CDR2 are MNHNS and SASEGT. The CDR3 spans 12 residues.

The V gene is TRBV29-1, the J gene TRBJ2-7; perhaps TRBD1 as D (6 bases). Trimming took 7 bases from V and 10 from J, leaving 23 bases between them. The CDR3 runs to 13 residues. Germline-derived CDR1 and CDR2 are SQVTM and ANQGSEA. CDR3 DNA: TGCAGCGCCGCACCGGGACAATTTACGATTCAGTACTTC. It translates to CSAAPGQFTIQYF.

This chain uses TRBV30 with TRBJ2-1; no definite D call. Germline CDR1 reads GTSNPN; CDR2 reads SVGIG (reference sequence). This CDR3 is 13 amino acids long. V shed 1 base and J shed 1 base, with 5 bases lying between them. CDR3 in DNA: TGTGCCTGGAGTGCCCAGTCCTACAATGAGCAGTTCTTC. Protein product: CAWSAQSYNEQFF.